This paragraph covers one TCR beta chain sequence. Some clones are missing from TCRdb's copy, which holds only in-frame ones; the method was immunoSEQ multiplex PCR. Here the sample spans 300,000 to 400,000 clones, less than 90% being singletons. The sample originates from a study of blood T cell repertoires in COVID-19. There are 13 residues in the CDR3. Germline-derived CDR1 and CDR2 are GTSNPN and SVGIG (reference sequence). The V segment lost 2 bases and the J segment 5 bases; nucleotides outside the gene matches: 5. Sequenced input: peripheral blood. The chain links TRBV30 to TRBJ2-5; 7 bases map to TRBD2. This TCR was recovered from a woman aged 60-75 years with COVID-19, enrolled during active disease. CDR3 sequence: CAWSSTSRETQYF. Here the CDR3 DNA reads TGTGCCTGGAGTTCGACTAGCCGGGAGACCCAGTACTTC.